This T cell receptor (beta chain) was sequenced during a study of CD8+ T cells in alopecia areata. CDR3 length: 13 amino acids. V was pared by 2 bases and J by 2 bases, with 9 bases between. Germline loops: CDR1 GTSNPN, CDR2 SVGIG (reference sequence). In regard to this clone: The target antigen is unknown.

Extracted RNA was reverse transcribed into cDNA, the sequencing template. The method was immunoSEQ multiplex PCR; TCRdb's version includes in-frame clones alone and lacks a portion of them. The data show 90,000 to 100,000 clones, about 64% seen once. Treatment indicated: oral pan-JAK inhibitor, 5-10 mg twice daily. Study-level results: Lesional scalp exceeded normal scalp in clonality, especially in alopecia totalis/universalis. Clarity of TCR sharing across patients fell short of that in mice, possibly HLA-related.

The source of this sequence is a human donor with alopecia areata. This chain connects TRBV30 to TRBJ1-1, with D uncertain. The specimen comprised CD8+ T cells sorted from blood, sampled at week 4, from a patient treated with tofacitinib. CDR3 DNA: TGTGCCTGGAGTCATTTTCGTAACACTGAAGCTTTCTTT. Its translation: CAWSHFRNTEAFF.